The clone carrying this T cell receptor beta chain was seen many times. Its antigen is unknown. The data were taken from a study of CD8 T cells in ankylosing spondylitis. TCRdb independently ran MiXCR on the 5' RACE reads; one entry per CDR3 protein. This table has around 250,000 distinct CDR3 sequences, around 32% appearing once. Study-wide points: Clones linked to disease were reported to show significant enrichment in matched ankylosing spondylitis synovial fluid.

This CDR3 is 13 amino acids long. The V gene lost 1 base and the J gene lost 0 bases, with 6 bases spanning the gap. Per the germline V gene, CDR1 is DFQATT and CDR2 is SNEGSKA (reference sequence). The source is a male donor with ankylosing spondylitis or in good health (not recorded which). The sequenced sample consisted of blood, either unsorted or a sorted T cell fraction (not recorded which). This rearrangement joins TRBV20-1 to TRBJ2-5, with a tentative D call TRBD1 (5 bases). The CDR3 nucleotides are TGCAGTGCTAGAGGACAGTACCAAGAGACCCAGTACTTC. Its protein is CSARGQYQETQYF.